Listed below are T cell receptor beta chains from one sample, sequenced in a study of blood T cell repertoires in COVID-19. Produced via immunoSEQ multiplex PCR; TCRdb's table is partial and in-frame only. The data hold 150,000 to 200,000 clones, with over 90% observed a single time. Sequencing was done on a sample of peripheral blood. Every receptor here comes from a woman aged 55-69 years with COVID-19, enrolled during active disease. Both conserved end residues are part of each CDR3. Fields, in order: CDR3 protein, CDR3 length, J gene, V gene.

cdr3_aa: CAWSARGATNEKLFF
cdr3_length: 15
j_call: TRBJ1-4
v_call: TRBV30

cdr3_aa: CASSSPQGISYEQYF
cdr3_length: 15
j_call: TRBJ2-7
v_call: TRBV6-2/TRBV6-3

cdr3_aa: CASIPDRVGGYTF
cdr3_length: 13
j_call: TRBJ1-2
v_call: TRBV2

cdr3_aa: CASSIPTLLSSGYTF
cdr3_length: 15
j_call: TRBJ1-2
v_call: TRBV19

cdr3_aa: CASSSPGTGGETQYF
cdr3_length: 15
j_call: TRBJ2-5
v_call: TRBV5-1

cdr3_aa: CASSYTENYGYTF
cdr3_length: 13
j_call: TRBJ1-2
v_call: TRBV6-2/TRBV6-3

cdr3_aa: CASSLTGANYGYTF
cdr3_length: 14
j_call: TRBJ1-2
v_call: TRBV19

cdr3_aa: CASSPGREDYGYTF
cdr3_length: 14
j_call: TRBJ1-2
v_call: TRBV18

cdr3_aa: CASSPIPPGAGTEAFF
cdr3_length: 16
j_call: TRBJ1-1
v_call: TRBV18

cdr3_aa: CASSGTGADNSPLHF
cdr3_length: 15
j_call: TRBJ1-6
v_call: TRBV6-6

cdr3_aa: CASSRTGGVETQYF
cdr3_length: 14
j_call: TRBJ2-5
v_call: TRBV7-9

cdr3_aa: CASKHQGAGTEAFF
cdr3_length: 14
j_call: TRBJ1-1
v_call: TRBV5-8

cdr3_aa: CASSLIVVRRVATNEKLFF
cdr3_length: 19
j_call: TRBJ1-4
v_call: TRBV4-2

cdr3_aa: CASSVGQGASNTGELFF
cdr3_length: 17
j_call: TRBJ2-2
v_call: TRBV9

cdr3_aa: CASSQVGGRRVQFF
cdr3_length: 14
j_call: TRBJ2-1
v_call: TRBV4-1

cdr3_aa: CASSRRDRSGQLFF
cdr3_length: 14
j_call: TRBJ1-4
v_call: TRBV3-1/TRBV3-2

cdr3_aa: CASSRIPDSVGREEAFF
cdr3_length: 17
j_call: TRBJ1-1
v_call: TRBV27

cdr3_aa: CASSSSYRVDTEAFF
cdr3_length: 15
j_call: TRBJ1-1
v_call: TRBV6-5

cdr3_aa: CASSNYRGDQPQHF
cdr3_length: 14
j_call: TRBJ1-5
v_call: TRBV27

cdr3_aa: CAISPGYDTEAFF
cdr3_length: 13
j_call: TRBJ1-1
v_call: TRBV10-3

cdr3_aa: CASSQGVRGGNTIYF
cdr3_length: 15
j_call: TRBJ1-3
v_call: TRBV3-1/TRBV3-2

cdr3_aa: CASSTSRSGGGTYQPQHF
cdr3_length: 18
j_call: TRBJ1-5
v_call: TRBV7-2

cdr3_aa: CASRMGFSGNTIYF
cdr3_length: 14
j_call: TRBJ1-3
v_call: TRBV6-5

cdr3_aa: CAWPTPGQGFGYTF
cdr3_length: 14
j_call: TRBJ1-2
v_call: TRBV30

cdr3_aa: CASSPRGDNEKLFF
cdr3_length: 14
j_call: TRBJ1-4
v_call: TRBV9

cdr3_aa: CASSKGAGTNTEAFF
cdr3_length: 15
j_call: TRBJ1-1
v_call: TRBV19

cdr3_aa: CASTRAGGVDGYTF
cdr3_length: 14
j_call: TRBJ1-2
v_call: TRBV5-1

cdr3_aa: CASSYQAGGTDTQYF
cdr3_length: 15
j_call: TRBJ2-3
v_call: TRBV6-2/TRBV6-3

cdr3_aa: CASSWTGPGTEAFF
cdr3_length: 14
j_call: TRBJ1-1
v_call: TRBV10-2

cdr3_aa: CASSLDRVNSPLHF
cdr3_length: 14
j_call: TRBJ1-6
v_call: TRBV11-2

cdr3_aa: CASSMRDRAYEQYF
cdr3_length: 14
j_call: TRBJ2-7
v_call: TRBV19

cdr3_aa: CASSLGSGGHNEQFF
cdr3_length: 15
j_call: TRBJ2-1
v_call: TRBV7-9

cdr3_aa: CASSSSPTVNYGYTF
cdr3_length: 15
j_call: TRBJ1-2
v_call: TRBV7-8

cdr3_aa: CASSIYGTGGNTIYF
cdr3_length: 15
j_call: TRBJ1-3
v_call: TRBV5-6

cdr3_aa: CASSFRWFAPLHF
cdr3_length: 13
j_call: TRBJ1-6
v_call: TRBV12-3/TRBV12-4